A single sample gave rise to the 5 T cell receptor beta chains below, sequenced in a study of T cell repertoires in cytomegalovirus infection. TCRdb fed the reads into MiXCR, producing one record per CDR3 protein. The table has roughly 800,000 distinct CDR3 sequences, under 35% seen once. Their antigens remain unidentified. Sequencing used cultured CD8+ T cells from PBMCs, obtained from culture after CMV antigen stimulation. Every receptor here comes from a human donor in good health (CMV status not recorded). Some clones in this sample may be carry-over from other donors' samples.

This rearrangement joins TRBV7-8 to TRBJ2-7, with TRBD1 as a possible D gene (5 bases). V was cut by 1 base and J by 1 base, with 11 bases left in between. Germline CDR1 is SGHVS and CDR2 is FQNEAQ. CDR3 length: 15 residues. CDR3 region: CASSLGAQESYEQYF. CDR3 nucleotides: TGTGCCAGCAGCTTAGGGGCACAGGAATCCTACGAGCAGTACTTC.

V usage is TRBV3-1 and J usage is TRBJ1-1; no definite D call. This CDR3 has 14 amino acids. V lost 1 base and J 1 base, leaving 7 bases between the germline ends. Germline V lookup: CDR1 LGHDT, CDR2 YNNKEL (reference sequence). The CDR3 bases are TGTGCCAGCAGCCAAGTGACCAGGAACACTGAAGCTTTCTTT. It codes for CASSQVTRNTEAFF.

A few counts support this clonotype. The rearrangement joins TRBV11-1 to TRBJ2-2; no clear D gene. The CDR3 loop spans 13 amino acids. The V gene's germline CDR1 is SGHAT and CDR2 FQDESV (reference sequence). The germline V and J ends were trimmed by 1 base and 7 bases, with 7 bases remaining between them. The CDR3 bases are TGTGCCAGCAGCTTAGTTAGGCACGGGGAGCTGTTTTTT. It specifies CASSLVRHGELFF.

This clonotype has just a few counts. This chain links TRBV4-1 with TRBJ2-5, with TRBD2 matching 13 bases. Losses at the gene ends were 6 bases for V and 5 bases for J; bases not matched to a gene: 3. In germline, CDR1 is MGHRA, CDR2 YSYEKL. The CDR3 covers 14 residues. CDR3: CASRGLAGMETQYF. In DNA, the CDR3 is TGCGCCAGCAGGGGACTAGCGGGGATGGAGACCCAGTACTTC.

The chain combines TRBV27 with TRBJ2-7; TRBD2 agrees at 8 bases. With V trimmed by 2 bases and J by 0 bases, 3 bases remained unmatched. Germline V CDR1 and CDR2: MNHEY, SMNVEV (reference sequence). The CDR3 covers 15 residues. CDR3 bases: TGTGCCAGCAGTTTACAGCGGGGGACCTCCTACGAGCAGTACTTC. Translating gives CASSLQRGTSYEQYF.